These 32 T cell receptor beta chains were all obtained from the same sample, sequenced in a study of OX40 agonist ivuxolimab in advanced cancers. The protocol was immunoSEQ multiplex PCR, while the TCRdb copy is restricted to in-frame clones and leaves out a portion. This table has more than 65,000 clones, almost 85% appearing once. Sequencing was performed on CD4+ or CD8+ T cells sorted from blood, taken in a trial of the OX40 agonist ivuxolimab. Receptors were obtained from an adult with an advanced solid tumor such as melanoma, head and neck, liver or kidney cancer.

The sample holds a few counts of this clone. CDR3 protein: CASSQASKGGWNGYTF. DNA for the CDR3: TGTGCCAGCAGCCAAGCCTCGAAGGGGGGCTGGAATGGCTACACCTTC. The gene calls are TRBV14 and TRBJ1-2, with TRBD1 as a possible D gene (6 bases). V was clipped by 1 base and J by 6 bases, with 18 bases between them. Germline V CDR1 and CDR2: SGHDN, FVKESK. The CDR3 sequence is 16 residues long.

Only a few counts were recorded for this clone. The chain has TRBV10-2 and TRBJ1-6; 7 bases line up with TRBD1. Germline V gene sequence: CDR1 WSHSY, CDR2 SAAADI. CDR3 length equals 16 residues. The junction had 9 bases not matched to a gene; V was cut back by 7 bases and J by 3 bases. This chain's CDR3 is CASNMGQRHYNSPLHF. CDR3 coding DNA: TGCGCCAGCAATATGGGACAGCGCCACTATAATTCACCCCTCCACTTT.

The chain employs TRBV7-8 and TRBJ2-2, with D perhaps matching TRBD1 (6 bases). CDR1 and CDR2 (germline): SGHVS, FQNEAQ. The CDR3 contains 15 residues. V dropped 4 bases and J dropped 6 bases, with 15 bases sitting between them. The CDR3: CASSWGRGGAGELFF. The CDR3 DNA reads as TGTGCCAGCAGCTGGGGGCGAGGGGGTGCCGGGGAGCTGTTTTTT.

The chain links TRBV9 to TRBJ2-3; 14 bases map to TRBD2. Germline V gene data show CDR1 as SGDLS and CDR2 as YYNGEE. There are 17 residues in the CDR3. V lost 4 bases, J lost 2 bases, and 6 bases stayed unmatched. The chain's CDR3 is CASSPRGLAGDTDTQYF. Here the CDR3 DNA reads TGTGCCAGCAGCCCTCGGGGACTAGCGGGGGACACAGATACGCAGTATTTT.

The CDR3 nucleotides read TGTGCCAGCAGTTACGAAGGGCTTGGAAACACCATATATTTT. Protein product: CASSYEGLGNTIYF. The rearrangement links TRBV6-5 to TRBJ1-3, with D hard to call. In germline, CDR1 is MNHEY, CDR2 SVGAGI. Trimming stripped 2 bases from V and 3 bases from J, with 8 bases between. The CDR3 sequence is 14 residues long.

This chain connects TRBV28 to TRBJ1-1; weak D call: TRBD1 (6 bases). Germline V gene data show CDR1 as MDHEN and CDR2 as SYDVKM. The CDR3 extends over 18 amino acids. Deletions cut 3 bases from V and 0 bases from J, with 20 bases between. CDR3: CASSFISGVLEMNTEAFF. The CDR3 nucleotides read TGTGCCAGCAGTTTCATATCAGGGGTTTTAGAGATGAACACTGAAGCTTTCTTT. The complete variable domain, with remaining parts taken from reference TRBV28 and TRBJ1-1, reads DVKVTQSSRYLVKRTGEKVFLECVQDMDHENMFWYRQDPGLGLRLIYFSYDVKMKEKGDIPEGYSVSREKKERFSLILESASTNQTSMYLCASSFISGVLEMNTEAFFGQGTRLTVV.

The chain carries TRBV7-9 and TRBJ1-6; D is unclear. Germline lookup yields CDR1 SEHNR and CDR2 FQNEAQ (reference sequence). Trimming pared 1 base from V and 7 bases from J, leaving 11 bases between. This CDR3 has 15 amino acids. The CDR3 DNA follows: TGTGCCAGCAGCTTAGGTGCAGTAACAAATTCACCCCTCCACTTT. Its protein is CASSLGAVTNSPLHF.

The chain has TRBV7-2 and TRBJ1-1; TRBD1 might be the D (6 bases). The CDR3 contains 15 residues. Germline CDR1 is SGHTA and CDR2 is FQGNSA. Trimming took 5 bases from V and 0 from J, leaving 13 bases between them. This CDR3 reads CASSQRGQVNTEAFF. As DNA, the CDR3 is TGTGCCAGCAGCCAGAGGGGACAAGTGAACACTGAAGCTTTCTTT.

The V and J genes are TRBV6-6 and TRBJ1-5; D gene unclear. CDR1 and CDR2 (germline): MNHNY, SVGAGI (reference sequence). CDR3 length: 14 amino acids. The germline V and J ends were trimmed by 7 bases and 3 bases, with 13 bases remaining between them. CDR3 nucleotide sequence: TGTGCCAGCAAACAAGGGCAGATCAATCAGCCCCAGCATTTT. It translates to CASKQGQINQPQHF.

The chain joins TRBV28 to TRBJ1-5; unclear D gene. The CDR3 consists of 12 residues. V lost 3 bases to trimming and J lost 8 bases, with 8 bases between them. Germline V CDR1 and CDR2: MDHEN, SYDVKM. CDR3 loop: CASSFEVEPQHF. The CDR3 nucleotides are TGTGCCAGCAGTTTTGAGGTAGAGCCCCAGCATTTT.

In nucleotides, the CDR3 is TGCGCCAGCAGCCTAACACTGAGCTCCTATAATTCACCCCTCCACTTT. It codes for CASSLTLSSYNSPLHF. V and J are TRBV4-1 and TRBJ1-6; no clear D. This CDR3 is built from 16 residues. CDR1 is MGHRA and CDR2 is YSYEKL in the germline V gene. Deletions cut 4 bases from V and 0 bases from J, with 10 bases between.

The chain joins TRBV7-6 to TRBJ2-3; D is possibly TRBD2 (5 bases). With 1 base removed from V and 2 bases from J, the gap between germline ends came to 13 bases. Germline V gene data show CDR1 as SGHVS and CDR2 as FNYEAQ. This CDR3 comprises 16 residues. CDR3 in amino acids: CASSLGRGQTTDTQYF. The CDR3 DNA sequence: TGTGCCAGCAGCTTAGGAAGAGGGCAGACCACAGATACGCAGTATTTT.

This chain connects TRBV5-4 to TRBJ2-1, with 10 bases aligning to TRBD1. CDR3 length equals 16 residues. Looked up from germline, CDR1 is SGHNT and CDR2 is YYREEE (reference sequence). Unmatched junction bases numbered 3, after V lost 0 bases and J lost 3 bases. CDR3 bases: TGTGCCAGCAGCTTGGCCCGGACAGGGGGCTACAATGAGCAGTTCTTC. This sequence encodes CASSLARTGGYNEQFF.

The chain has TRBV5-1 and TRBJ1-1, with TRBD1 as a possible D gene (6 bases). The length of the CDR3 is 14 residues. Germline CDR1 reads SGHRS; CDR2 reads YFSETQ. Trimming took off 2 bases at V and 1 base at J, with 9 bases between the two ends. The CDR3 protein is CASSFGRGNTEAFF. CDR3 DNA: TGCGCCAGCAGCTTCGGCAGGGGGAACACTGAAGCTTTCTTT.

This rearrangement joins TRBV6-1 to TRBJ1-1; the D gene is possibly TRBD1 (6 bases). The germline CDR1 and CDR2 sequences are MNHNS and SASEGT. There are 13 residues in the CDR3. Trimming took off 7 bases at V and 5 bases at J, with 14 bases between the two ends. CDR3 in DNA: TGTGCCAGCATCCGATGGGGGGCGACTGAAGCTTTCTTT. Encoded protein: CASIRWGATEAFF.

The rearrangement uses TRBV19 and TRBJ1-4; D is unresolved. V was cut by 5 bases and J by 6 bases, with 7 bases left in between. Germline CDR1 reads LNHDA; CDR2 reads SQIVND (reference sequence). This CDR3 contains 12 residues. The CDR3 loop reads CASSVGHEKLFF. CDR3 in DNA: TGTGCCAGTAGTGTCGGACATGAAAAACTGTTTTTT.

The V gene is TRBV5-1, the J gene TRBJ2-1; possible D gene TRBD1, 5 bases. V lost 2 bases and J lost 6, with 12 bases in between. Per germline, CDR1 SGHRS and CDR2 YFSETQ. The CDR3 totals 14 residues. The DNA of the CDR3 is TGCGCCAGCAGCTTCCAGGGTAGATCCAATGAGCAGTTCTTC. It specifies CASSFQGRSNEQFF.

V is TRBV10-1 and J is TRBJ2-5; the match to TRBD1 covers 8 bases. Germline V gene sequence: CDR1 WNHNN, CDR2 SYGVQD (reference sequence). The CDR3 spans 17 residues. With 0 bases clipped from V and 4 bases from J, the junction kept 10 bases outside the gene matches. The CDR3 protein is CASSESIGQGKGETQYF. As DNA, the CDR3 is TGCGCCAGCAGTGAGTCTATTGGACAGGGTAAAGGAGAGACCCAGTACTTC.

The rearrangement joins TRBV28 to TRBJ1-2, with a possible D match to TRBD1 (6 bases). The V and J ends lost 3 bases and 6 bases respectively, with 11 bases between them. Germline V CDR1 and CDR2: MDHEN, SYDVKM. The CDR3 contains 13 residues. The CDR3 DNA follows: TGTGCCAGCAGTTTTGGCAGGGGTGATGGCTACACCTTC. Translating it yields CASSFGRGDGYTF.

The chain combines TRBV2 with TRBJ1-1; 8 nucleotides align to TRBD1. This CDR3 comprises 14 residues. The V and J ends lost 5 bases and 5 bases, in that order; junction bases with no gene match: 7. Germline V gene data show CDR1 as SNHLY and CDR2 as FYNNEI. The CDR3 sequence: CASSRQGFLTEAFF. The CDR3 nucleotides are TGTGCCAGCAGTAGACAGGGGTTTTTGACTGAAGCTTTCTTT.

The rearrangement uses TRBV16 and TRBJ2-6; possibly TRBD2 for D (5 bases). The CDR3 has 18 residues. The germline V and J ends were trimmed by 4 bases and 0 bases, with 16 bases remaining between them. Germline V lookup: CDR1 KGHSY, CDR2 FQNENV. CDR3 sequence: CASSPSPPGSSGANVLTF. CDR3 nucleotide sequence: TGTGCCAGCAGCCCGAGCCCCCCGGGGTCCTCTGGGGCCAACGTCCTGACTTTC.

The chain couples TRBV7-9 to TRBJ1-4; D is ambiguous. The CDR3 is 11 residues long. The V gene lost 2 bases and the J gene lost 6 bases, with 1 base spanning the gap. CDR1 SEHNR and CDR2 FQNEAQ come from the germline V gene (reference sequence). The CDR3 here is CASSLYEKLFF. The CDR3 nucleotides are TGTGCCAGCAGCTTATATGAAAAACTGTTTTTT. The variable domain in full, completed from reference TRBV7-9 and TRBJ1-4, reads DTGVSQNPRHKITKRGQNVTFRCDPISEHNRLYWYRQTLGQGPEFLTYFQNEAQLEKSRLLSDRFSAERPKGSFSTLEIQRTEQGDSAMYLCASSLYEKLFFGSGTQLSVL.

This chain joins TRBV28 and TRBJ1-1; TRBD1 matches 7 bases. Germline-derived CDR1 and CDR2 are MDHEN and SYDVKM. V lost 2 bases to trimming and J lost 10 bases; unmatched junction nucleotides: 22. The CDR3 covers 18 residues. CDR3 coding DNA: TGTGCCAGCAGTTTAAGGCAGGGGGTGGACTTTCGTAAGATCGGAGCTTTCTTT. This sequence encodes CASSLRQGVDFRKIGAFF.

The V and J genes are TRBV5-6 and TRBJ1-6, with D possibly matching TRBD1 (5 bases). The ends were cut back, 4 bases at V and 4 bases at J, with 12 bases in the middle. Germline assignment: CDR1 SGHDT and CDR2 YYEEEE. There are 15 residues in the CDR3. The CDR3: CASSAGAPYNSPLHF. In DNA, the CDR3 is TGTGCCAGCAGCGCCGGGGCCCCTTATAATTCACCCCTCCACTTT.

The CDR3 region is CASSRVTVKGYTF. Here the CDR3 DNA reads TGTGCCAGCAGTCGGGTCACAGTCAAGGGCTACACCTTC. The chain links TRBV6-1 to TRBJ1-2; D ambiguous. Trimming pared 5 bases from V and 8 bases from J, leaving 15 bases between. The germline gives CDR1 MNHNS, CDR2 SASEGT. The CDR3 consists of 13 residues.

This chain joins TRBV19 and TRBJ2-1; 8 bases line up with TRBD1. The CDR3 spans 19 residues. The junction had 19 bases not matched to a gene; V was cut back by 4 bases and J by 5 bases. Germline V CDR1 and CDR2: LNHDA, SQIVND (reference sequence). The CDR3, as DNA: TGTGCCAGTAGTACCCGGGACAGGAATAATCTTTGGAAAAACAATGAGCAGTTCTTC. Translation gives CASSTRDRNNLWKNNEQFF.

The V call is TRBV4-1, the J call TRBJ1-4, with no clear D. The CDR3 has 14 residues. The germline V gene has CDR1 MGHRA and CDR2 YSYEKL. Deletions cut 3 bases from V and 7 bases from J, with 12 bases between. This CDR3 reads CASSHNRRSEKLFF. Written as DNA, the CDR3 is TGCGCCAGCAGCCATAATAGACGGAGTGAAAAACTGTTTTTT.

This chain uses TRBV29-1 with TRBJ1-1, with D tentatively TRBD1 (5 bases). The germline V and J ends were trimmed by 5 bases and 1 base, with 8 bases remaining between them. The length of the CDR3 is 12 residues. Per germline, CDR1 SQVTM and CDR2 ANQGSEA. Written as DNA, the CDR3 is TGCAGCGTTTGGGACCGGAACACTGAAGCTTTCTTT. Translating gives CSVWDRNTEAFF.

The chain employs TRBV19 and TRBJ1-1, with 10 positions matching TRBD1. The CDR3 has 13 residues. Germline CDR1 reads LNHDA; CDR2 reads SQIVND (reference sequence). V shed 6 bases and J 4 bases; nucleotides not matched to a gene: 2. CDR3 region: CASSRDRGTEAFF. CDR3 in DNA: TGTGCCAGTAGCCGGGACAGGGGCACTGAAGCTTTCTTT.

CDR3 nucleotides: TGCAGCGTTGAGGATTCAGGGGGACAGGCTGAAGCTTTCTTT. Translating it yields CSVEDSGGQAEAFF. The chain links TRBV29-1 to TRBJ1-1; 8 bases match TRBD1. The CDR3 is 14 amino acids. Germline V lookup: CDR1 SQVTM, CDR2 ANQGSEA. J lost 6 bases, V lost 3 bases, and 9 bases had no gene match. The full variable domain, in which reference TRBV29-1 and TRBJ1-1 provide the parts outside the CDR3, is SAVISQKPSRDICQRGTSLTIQCQVDSQVTMMFWYRQQPGQSLTLIATANQGSEATYESGFVIDKFPISRPNLTFSTLTVSNMSPEDSSIYLCSVEDSGGQAEAFFGQGTRLTVV.

This clone is a singleton in its sample. Other nucleotide sequences from this sample produce the same CDR3. The V call is TRBV19, the J call TRBJ1-1; D is undetermined. Trimming shortened V by 1 base and J by 1 base, and 4 bases separated the two germline ends. This CDR3 is 13 amino acids long. In germline, CDR1 is LNHDA, CDR2 SQIVND (reference sequence). Here the CDR3 DNA reads TGTGCCAGTAGTATAGGTAGGAACACTGAAGCTTTCTTT. It specifies CASSIGRNTEAFF.

This clone was counted between two and nine times. The chain couples TRBV5-1 to TRBJ1-6; no clear D gene. This CDR3 has 13 amino acids. CDR1 and CDR2 from the germline V gene are SGHRS and YFSETQ. V lost 0 bases and J lost 7, with 5 bases in between. CDR3 in amino acids: CASSLALNSPLHF. CDR3 coding DNA: TGCGCCAGCAGCTTGGCCCTAAATTCACCCCTCCACTTT.